Listed below are T cell receptor beta chains from one sample, sequenced in a study of blood T cell repertoires in COVID-19. Here immunoSEQ multiplex PCR was the method, and the copy in TCRdb shows in-frame clones only, minus some. This table has fewer than 150,000 clones, around 80% appearing once. The sample taken for sequencing was peripheral blood. These receptors originate from a woman at least 80 years old in a cohort sampled during active or convalescent COVID-19. Both conserved end residues are part of each CDR3. Each record gives: clone size, J gene, V gene, D gene, CDR3 length, CDR3 DNA, CDR3 protein. D genes are given only for firm matches. The listing skips clone size in some rows; elsewhere it reads once, few, many or a size class.

clone size: NA; J gene: TRBJ2-2; V gene: TRBV4-1; D gene: TRBD2; CDR3 length: 17; CDR3 DNA: TGCGCCAGCAGTCCCAGACTAGCGGGGGTTAACACCGGGGAGCTGTTTTTT; CDR3 protein: CASSPRLAGVNTGELFF
clone size: NA; J gene: TRBJ2-5; V gene: TRBV2; D gene: NA; CDR3 length: 14; CDR3 DNA: TGTGCCAGCAGCCTAACGCGTGGCCAAGAGACCCAGTACTTC; CDR3 protein: CASSLTRGQETQYF
clone size: NA; J gene: TRBJ1-3; V gene: TRBV4-1; D gene: NA; CDR3 length: 17; CDR3 DNA: TGCGCCAGCAGCCAAGCCGCTGTTAAGGGGTCCAGAAACACCATATATTTT; CDR3 protein: CASSQAAVKGSRNTIYF
clone size: NA; J gene: TRBJ2-5; V gene: TRBV4-3; D gene: NA; CDR3 length: 15; CDR3 DNA: TGCGCCAGCAGCCAAGAAGGACAAACACAAGAGACCCAGTACTTC; CDR3 protein: CASSQEGQTQETQYF
clone size: NA; J gene: TRBJ2-2; V gene: TRBV19; D gene: TRBD2; CDR3 length: 17; CDR3 DNA: TGTGCCAGTAGTATCAAATCGGGGGGGCCGAGCACCGGGGAGCTGTTTTTT; CDR3 protein: CASSIKSGGPSTGELFF
clone size: once; J gene: TRBJ1-1; V gene: TRBV12-5; D gene: NA; CDR3 length: 14; CDR3 DNA: TGTGCTAGTGGTTTGGAGGGAGGTCGGGGAGGGGCTTTCTTT; CDR3 protein: CASGLEGGRGGAFF
clone size: NA; J gene: TRBJ2-1; V gene: TRBV4-1; D gene: NA; CDR3 length: 15; CDR3 DNA: TGCGCCAGCAGCCAAGCGTGGGCCAGGGGCGATGAGCAGTTCTTC; CDR3 protein: CASSQAWARGDEQFF
clone size: NA; J gene: TRBJ1-1; V gene: TRBV11-2; D gene: TRBD1; CDR3 length: 17; CDR3 DNA: TGTGCCAGCAGCCGATACAGGGGAGCTTTTTTCGGCACTGAAGCTTTCTTT; CDR3 protein: CASSRYRGAFFGTEAFF
clone size: once; J gene: TRBJ2-5; V gene: TRBV2; D gene: TRBD1; CDR3 length: 11; CDR3 DNA: TGTGCCAGCCAGGGGGAAGAGACCCAGTACTTC; CDR3 protein: CASQGEETQYF
clone size: NA; J gene: TRBJ2-5; V gene: TRBV6-5; D gene: NA; CDR3 length: 14; CDR3 DNA: TGTGCCAGCAGTTACTCGACGCGGCGGGAGACCCAGTACTTC; CDR3 protein: CASSYSTRRETQYF
clone size: NA; J gene: TRBJ2-7; V gene: TRBV19; D gene: NA; CDR3 length: 12; CDR3 DNA: TGTGCCAGTAGTACTCCGGGGTCCGAGCAGTACTTC; CDR3 protein: CASSTPGSEQYF
clone size: NA; J gene: TRBJ2-2; V gene: TRBV7-9; D gene: NA; CDR3 length: 12; CDR3 DNA: TGTGCCAGCAGCCTAAACACCGGGGAGCTGTTTTTT; CDR3 protein: CASSLNTGELFF
clone size: few; J gene: TRBJ1-2; V gene: TRBV2; D gene: NA; CDR3 length: 14; CDR3 DNA: TGTGCCAGCAGATGGGGACAAACCAGCTATGGCTACACCTTC; CDR3 protein: CASRWGQTSYGYTF
clone size: NA; J gene: TRBJ1-2; V gene: TRBV5-5; D gene: NA; CDR3 length: 16; CDR3 DNA: TGTGCCAGCAGCTCATTAACGGGAAGGGTGGCTGGTGGCTACACCTTC; CDR3 protein: CASSSLTGRVAGGYTF
clone size: NA; J gene: TRBJ2-2; V gene: TRBV18; D gene: TRBD1; CDR3 length: 16; CDR3 DNA: TGTGCCAGCTCACCGTCGGGGACAGGGGGTCTCGGGGAGCTGTTTTTT; CDR3 protein: CASSPSGTGGLGELFF
clone size: NA; J gene: TRBJ2-3; V gene: TRBV28; D gene: TRBD1; CDR3 length: 13; CDR3 DNA: TGTGCCAGTACGGGACAGTTGAAAGATACGCAGTATTTT; CDR3 protein: CASTGQLKDTQYF
clone size: NA; J gene: TRBJ2-1; V gene: TRBV5-4; D gene: NA; CDR3 length: 15; CDR3 DNA: TGTGCCAGCAGCTTGGGGAGCGGATCTTACAATGAGCAGTTCTTC; CDR3 protein: CASSLGSGSYNEQFF
clone size: NA; J gene: TRBJ2-1; V gene: TRBV7-6; D gene: NA; CDR3 length: 13; CDR3 DNA: TGTGCCAGCAGCTTTGGCCTTCTCAATGAGCAGTTCTTC; CDR3 protein: CASSFGLLNEQFF
clone size: NA; J gene: TRBJ2-3; V gene: TRBV9; D gene: NA; CDR3 length: 16; CDR3 DNA: TGTGCCAGCAGCCTTCTCGAGGGGGGGCCAGGAGATACGCAGTATTTT; CDR3 protein: CASSLLEGGPGDTQYF
clone size: NA; J gene: TRBJ2-3; V gene: TRBV6-5; D gene: NA; CDR3 length: 13; CDR3 DNA: TGTGCCAGCAGTAAGTCCTACACAGATACGCAGTATTTT; CDR3 protein: CASSKSYTDTQYF
clone size: NA; J gene: TRBJ2-1; V gene: TRBV28; D gene: TRBD1; CDR3 length: 12; CDR3 DNA: TGTGCCAGCAGTACAGGGGGGCGATGGCAGTTCTTC; CDR3 protein: CASSTGGRWQFF
clone size: NA; J gene: TRBJ1-6; V gene: TRBV11-1; D gene: NA; CDR3 length: 14; CDR3 DNA: TGTGCCAGCAGCTTACAGGTCAATAATTCACCCCTCCACTTT; CDR3 protein: CASSLQVNNSPLHF
clone size: NA; J gene: TRBJ2-7; V gene: TRBV4-2; D gene: TRBD2; CDR3 length: 15; CDR3 DNA: TGTGCCAGCAGCGGTCGAACGGGGGGTGCCTACGAGCAGTACTTC; CDR3 protein: CASSGRTGGAYEQYF
clone size: NA; J gene: TRBJ2-4; V gene: TRBV19; D gene: TRBD1; CDR3 length: 14; CDR3 DNA: TGTGCCAGTAGCACCGGGACAGCACTCGAGTTTTTGTACTTC; CDR3 protein: CASSTGTALEFLYF
clone size: few; J gene: TRBJ2-3; V gene: TRBV5-4; D gene: TRBD1; CDR3 length: 12; CDR3 DNA: TGTGCCAGCAGCAGGGGGCTAGATACGCAGTATTTT; CDR3 protein: CASSRGLDTQYF
clone size: NA; J gene: TRBJ2-3; V gene: TRBV6-6; D gene: TRBD2; CDR3 length: 15; CDR3 DNA: TGTGCCAGCAGAGGACTAGCGGGTCTCACAGATACGCAGTATTTT; CDR3 protein: CASRGLAGLTDTQYF
clone size: NA; J gene: TRBJ1-1; V gene: TRBV12-3/TRBV12-4; D gene: NA; CDR3 length: 13; CDR3 DNA: TGTGCCAGCAGTTTAACTACGAACACTGAAGCTTTCTTT; CDR3 protein: CASSLTTNTEAFF
clone size: few; J gene: TRBJ1-6; V gene: TRBV7-9; D gene: TRBD1; CDR3 length: 16; CDR3 DNA: TGTGCCAGCAGCGCCTTTGGGATGACAGGGGGCGCGCCCCTCCACTTT; CDR3 protein: CASSAFGMTGGAPLHF
clone size: once; J gene: TRBJ1-4; V gene: TRBV7-2; D gene: NA; CDR3 length: 16; CDR3 DNA: TGTGCCAGCAGCACACTACAGGGTCGATCTAATGAAAAACTGTTTTTT; CDR3 protein: CASSTLQGRSNEKLFF
clone size: NA; J gene: TRBJ2-5; V gene: TRBV5-1; D gene: TRBD2; CDR3 length: 15; CDR3 DNA: TGCGCCAGCAGCACCCCTGGGGGGAGGGGAGAGACCCAGTACTTC; CDR3 protein: CASSTPGGRGETQYF
clone size: NA; J gene: TRBJ2-7; V gene: TRBV7-9; D gene: TRBD1; CDR3 length: 14; CDR3 DNA: TGTGCCAGCAGCCCTTGGACAGGGTATAACGAGCAGTACTTC; CDR3 protein: CASSPWTGYNEQYF
clone size: NA; J gene: TRBJ1-2; V gene: TRBV6-5; D gene: TRBD1; CDR3 length: 14; CDR3 DNA: TGTGCCAGCAGAGTCGGACAGGGGGCGAGGAGCTACACCTTC; CDR3 protein: CASRVGQGARSYTF
clone size: once; J gene: TRBJ2-3; V gene: TRBV4-1; D gene: NA; CDR3 length: 14; CDR3 DNA: TGCGCCAGCAGCCCCACCCGACTCACAGATACGCAGTATTTT; CDR3 protein: CASSPTRLTDTQYF
clone size: NA; J gene: TRBJ2-5; V gene: TRBV15; D gene: NA; CDR3 length: 16; CDR3 DNA: TGTGCCACCAGCAGAGATCGGGGGGCTAGCCGGGAGACCCAGTACTTC; CDR3 protein: CATSRDRGASRETQYF
clone size: NA; J gene: TRBJ2-7; V gene: TRBV3-1/TRBV3-2; D gene: TRBD2; CDR3 length: 14; CDR3 DNA: TGTGCCAGCAGCCGGGATCTAGCGGGGTCCGAGCAGTACTTC; CDR3 protein: CASSRDLAGSEQYF
clone size: NA; J gene: TRBJ1-2; V gene: TRBV27; D gene: TRBD1; CDR3 length: 13; CDR3 DNA: TGTGCCAGCAGTCCTCCGACAGGGTTAGGCTACACCTTC; CDR3 protein: CASSPPTGLGYTF
clone size: NA; J gene: TRBJ2-3; V gene: TRBV7-3; D gene: NA; CDR3 length: 14; CDR3 DNA: TGTGCCAGTAGTTATTTGGGAGTGTCGGATACGCAGTATTTT; CDR3 protein: CASSYLGVSDTQYF
clone size: NA; J gene: TRBJ2-1; V gene: TRBV7-9; D gene: NA; CDR3 length: 12; CDR3 DNA: TGTGCCAGCAGCCCCCAGGGTAAGGGGCAGTTCTTC; CDR3 protein: CASSPQGKGQFF
clone size: NA; J gene: TRBJ2-2; V gene: TRBV7-2; D gene: NA; CDR3 length: 14; CDR3 DNA: TGTGCCAGCAGCTTACGGAGGGGCCCCGGGGAGCTGTTTTTT; CDR3 protein: CASSLRRGPGELFF
clone size: once; J gene: TRBJ2-2; V gene: TRBV29-1; D gene: TRBD1; CDR3 length: 14; CDR3 DNA: TGCAGCGGACGGACAGGGTCGGGGACCGGGGAGCTGTTTTTT; CDR3 protein: CSGRTGSGTGELFF